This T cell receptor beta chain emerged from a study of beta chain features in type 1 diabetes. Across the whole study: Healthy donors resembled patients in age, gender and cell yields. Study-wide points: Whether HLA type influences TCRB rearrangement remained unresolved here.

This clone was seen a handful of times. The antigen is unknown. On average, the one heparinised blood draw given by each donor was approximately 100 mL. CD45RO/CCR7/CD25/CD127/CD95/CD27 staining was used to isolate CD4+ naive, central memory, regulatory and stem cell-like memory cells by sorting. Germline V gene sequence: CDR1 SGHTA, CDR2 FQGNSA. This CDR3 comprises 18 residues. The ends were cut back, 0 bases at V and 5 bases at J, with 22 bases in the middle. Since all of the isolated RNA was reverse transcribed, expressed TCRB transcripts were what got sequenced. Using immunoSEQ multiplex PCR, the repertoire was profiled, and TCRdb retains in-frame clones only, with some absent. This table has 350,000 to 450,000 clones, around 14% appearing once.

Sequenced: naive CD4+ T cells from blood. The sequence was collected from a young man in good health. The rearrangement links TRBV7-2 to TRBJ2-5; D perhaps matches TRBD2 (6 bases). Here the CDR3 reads CASSLARGAAAPVETQYF. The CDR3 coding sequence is TGTGCCAGCAGCTTAGCGCGGGGAGCAGCGGCCCCGGTGGAGACCCAGTACTTC.